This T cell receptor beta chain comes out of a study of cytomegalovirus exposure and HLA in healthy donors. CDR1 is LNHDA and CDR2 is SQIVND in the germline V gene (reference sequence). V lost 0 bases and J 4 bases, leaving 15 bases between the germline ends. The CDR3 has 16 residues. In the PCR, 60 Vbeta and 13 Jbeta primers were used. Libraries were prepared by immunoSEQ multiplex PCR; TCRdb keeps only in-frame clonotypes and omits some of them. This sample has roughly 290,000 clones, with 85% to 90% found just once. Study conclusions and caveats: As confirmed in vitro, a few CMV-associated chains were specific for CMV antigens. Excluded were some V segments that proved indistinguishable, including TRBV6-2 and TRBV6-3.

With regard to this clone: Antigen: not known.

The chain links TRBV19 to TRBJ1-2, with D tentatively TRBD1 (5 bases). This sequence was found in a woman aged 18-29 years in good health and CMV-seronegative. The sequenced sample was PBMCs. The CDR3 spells CASSIDPDSSFYGYTF. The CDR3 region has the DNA TGTGCCAGTAGTATAGATCCCGACAGCTCCTTCTATGGCTACACCTTC.